The subject of this entry is one T cell receptor beta chain. The Seattle patients joined while their infection was active and were tracked longitudinally afterward. This record belongs to a study of blood T cell repertoires in COVID-19. Overall study context: COVID-19 samples collected from the United States, Italy and Spain covered acute and convalescent phases. The cDNA or gDNA used as material had been derived from T cells, B-cell-depleted T cells, or PBMCs.

Clones were sequenced by immunoSEQ multiplex PCR, and TCRdb holds only the in-frame ones, with some missing. In the table there are 250,000 to 300,000 clones, roughly 90% of which are singletons. Germline V gene sequence: CDR1 MDHEN, CDR2 SYDVKM. The CDR3 is 16 amino acids. V was clipped by 2 bases and J by 7 bases; unmatched bases: 7. The chain combines TRBV28 with TRBJ2-3; TRBD2 agrees at 12 bases. This receptor was identified in a woman in her twenties or thirties with COVID-19, enrolled during active disease. The sample comprised peripheral blood. The CDR3 sequence: CASSLQGLAGRNTQYF. The CDR3 coding sequence is TGTGCCAGCAGTTTACAAGGACTAGCGGGAAGAAATACGCAGTATTTT. Full variable domain (remainder filled in from reference TRBV28 and TRBJ2-3): DVKVTQSSRYLVKRTGEKVFLECVQDMDHENMFWYRQDPGLGLRLIYFSYDVKMKEKGDIPEGYSVSREKKERFSLILESASTNQTSMYLCASSLQGLAGRNTQYFGPGTRLTVL.